This is a list of T cell receptor beta chains from one sample in a study of monozygotic twins with inflammatory bowel disease. One entry per CDR3 protein, without DNA, is what TCRdb gives after re-calling the 5' RACE reads. In total, the table holds around 230,000 distinct CDR3 sequences. The material sequenced was blood. The receptors originated from a human donor with ulcerative colitis or Crohn's disease, or a healthy co-twin of an affected twin (not recorded which). CDR3s include the opening cysteine and the closing phenylalanine or tryptophan. Fields, in order: J gene, V gene, CDR3 protein.

J: TRBJ2-1; V: TRBV4-2; CDR3: CASSQEPAGGYNEQFF
J: TRBJ1-5; V: TRBV5-1; CDR3: CASSLGSNQPQHF
J: TRBJ2-3; V: TRBV19; CDR3: CASKSEGRGTDTQYF
J: TRBJ1-3; V: TRBV6-1; CDR3: CASRDRDRAGNTIYF
J: TRBJ2-7; V: TRBV4-1; CDR3: CASSPLVGHSYEQYF
J: TRBJ2-3; V: TRBV3-1; CDR3: CASSQEVIGAQRRTDTQYF
J: TRBJ1-2; V: TRBV5-6; CDR3: CASSPVDRPYYGYTF
J: TRBJ2-1; V: TRBV14; CDR3: CASSQGRDRGRNEQFF
J: TRBJ1-6; V: TRBV5-1; CDR3: CASRAGTGNSPLHF
J: TRBJ1-5; V: TRBV5-1; CDR3: CASSLNTGNNQPQHF
J: TRBJ2-7; V: TRBV28; CDR3: CASVSSYEQYF
J: TRBJ1-2; V: TRBV12-3/TRBV12-4; CDR3: CASSHGQGWRGYTF
J: TRBJ1-2; V: TRBV7-9; CDR3: CASSPTAGNGYTF
J: TRBJ1-1; V: TRBV18; CDR3: CASSQNSQTGLNTEAFF
J: TRBJ2-1; V: TRBV5-1; CDR3: CASSSHIRPSGGSYNEQFF
J: TRBJ2-7; V: TRBV6-5; CDR3: CASIGGQFLGSEQYF
J: TRBJ2-2; V: TRBV7-9; CDR3: CASSPPGQGVTGELFF
J: TRBJ2-7; V: TRBV20-1; CDR3: CSASSLTGTYEQYF
J: TRBJ1-1; V: TRBV5-4; CDR3: CASSLIGLGAFF
J: TRBJ1-4; V: TRBV3-1; CDR3: CASSQREWEDGEKLFF
J: TRBJ1-1; V: TRBV7-9; CDR3: CASSQGTGTGAFF
J: TRBJ1-2; V: TRBV4-1; CDR3: CASSFSGQRLSNYGYTF
J: TRBJ1-3; V: TRBV4-1; CDR3: CASSQEGRNTIYF
J: TRBJ1-1; V: TRBV6-1; CDR3: CASSEGGNSVAFF
J: TRBJ1-2; V: TRBV5-5; CDR3: CASSLTQGAFGYTF
J: TRBJ2-7; V: TRBV5-6; CDR3: CASSFLGQGYEQYF
J: TRBJ2-7; V: TRBV7-8; CDR3: CASSLGDRGSSHYEQYF
J: TRBJ2-1; V: TRBV2; CDR3: CASSGTGGEAYNEQFF
J: TRBJ2-2; V: TRBV13; CDR3: CASSLAGLAENTGELFF
J: TRBJ2-1; V: TRBV10-3; CDR3: CAIRGDGGGTRREQFF
J: TRBJ2-7; V: TRBV27; CDR3: CASSLISGAGLYEQYF
J: TRBJ2-3; V: TRBV10-3; CDR3: CAISDTLRSYSNVQDTQYF
J: TRBJ2-4; V: TRBV20-1; CDR3: CSARGLAKNIQYF
J: TRBJ2-2; V: TRBV12-3/TRBV12-4; CDR3: CATLAFRVTGELFF
J: TRBJ2-5; V: TRBV4-2; CDR3: CASSQGTEKTQYF
J: TRBJ2-3; V: TRBV11-2; CDR3: CASRFGLAFTDTQYF
J: TRBJ1-4; V: TRBV12-3/TRBV12-4; CDR3: CASSLNSYEKLFF
J: TRBJ2-5; V: TRBV10-3; CDR3: CAISGRLAGVQETQYF
J: TRBJ1-4; V: TRBV20-1; CDR3: CSASDGNEKLFF
J: TRBJ1-1; V: TRBV6-4; CDR3: CASSEGHENTEAFF
J: TRBJ1-2; V: TRBV5-5; CDR3: CASTRGGSGYGYTF
J: TRBJ1-2; V: TRBV7-9; CDR3: CASSRTANYGYTF
J: TRBJ2-3; V: TRBV5-1; CDR3: CASSAGQGGTDTQYF
J: TRBJ2-1; V: TRBV7-9; CDR3: CASSPQTQKNEQFF
J: TRBJ2-1; V: TRBV18; CDR3: CASSRPGTGHNEQFF